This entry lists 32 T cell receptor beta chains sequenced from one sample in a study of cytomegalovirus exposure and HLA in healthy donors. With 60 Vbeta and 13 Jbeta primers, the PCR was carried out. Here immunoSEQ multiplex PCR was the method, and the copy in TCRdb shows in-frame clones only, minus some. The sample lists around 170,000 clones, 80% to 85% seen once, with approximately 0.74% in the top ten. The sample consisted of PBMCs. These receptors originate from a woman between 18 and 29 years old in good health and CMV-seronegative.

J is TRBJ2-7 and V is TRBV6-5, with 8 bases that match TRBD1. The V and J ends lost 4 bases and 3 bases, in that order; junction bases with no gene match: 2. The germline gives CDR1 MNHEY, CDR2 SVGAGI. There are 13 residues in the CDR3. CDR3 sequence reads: CASSLDRDYEQYF. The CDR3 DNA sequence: TGTGCCAGCAGTTTGGACAGGGACTACGAGCAGTACTTC.

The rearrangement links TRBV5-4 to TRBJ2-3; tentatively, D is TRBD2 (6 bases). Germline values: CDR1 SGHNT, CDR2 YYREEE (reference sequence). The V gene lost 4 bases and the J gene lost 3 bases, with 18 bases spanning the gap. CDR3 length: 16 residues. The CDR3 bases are TGTGCCAGCAGCGGACGGGCCGGGCGGGATACAGATACGCAGTATTTT. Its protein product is CASSGRAGRDTDTQYF.

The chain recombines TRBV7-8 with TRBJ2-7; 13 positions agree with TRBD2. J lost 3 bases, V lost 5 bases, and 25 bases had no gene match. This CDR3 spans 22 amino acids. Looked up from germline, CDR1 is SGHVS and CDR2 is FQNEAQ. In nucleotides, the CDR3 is TGTGCCAGCAGCATCCCCACGACAGGGACTATAACTAGCGGGAGGGTAGACTACGAGCAGTACTTC. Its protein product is CASSIPTTGTITSGRVDYEQYF.

For the CDR3, the DNA is TGTGCCAGCAGCGTAGGGTTAGGCGGAGGCAATGAGCAGTTCTTC. Translation gives CASSVGLGGGNEQFF. The V call is TRBV9, the J call TRBJ2-1; D may be TRBD2 (5 bases). Germline CDR1 SGDLS, CDR2 YYNGEE. The germline V and J ends were trimmed by 0 bases and 6 bases, with 13 bases remaining between them. This CDR3 has 15 amino acids. Variable domain in full (rest from reference TRBV9 and TRBJ2-1): DSGVTQTPKHLITATGQRVTLRCSPRSGDLSVYWYQQSLDQGLQFLIQYYNGEERAKGNILERFSAQQFPDLHSELNLSSLELGDSALYFCASSVGLGGGNEQFFGPGTRLTVL.

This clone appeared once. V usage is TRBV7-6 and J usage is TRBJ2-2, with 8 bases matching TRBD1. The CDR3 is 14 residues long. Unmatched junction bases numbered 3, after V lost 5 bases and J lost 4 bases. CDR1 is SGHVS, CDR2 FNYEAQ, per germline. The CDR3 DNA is TGTGCCAGCAGCCAAACAGGGGGCACCGGGGAGCTGTTTTTT. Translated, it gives CASSQTGGTGELFF.

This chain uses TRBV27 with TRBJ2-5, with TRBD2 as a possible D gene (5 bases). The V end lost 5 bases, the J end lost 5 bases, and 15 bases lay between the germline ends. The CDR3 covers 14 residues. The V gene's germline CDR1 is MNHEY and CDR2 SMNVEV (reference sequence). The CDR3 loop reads CASSPRTVRETQYF. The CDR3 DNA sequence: TGTGCCAGCAGTCCTCGGACTGTGAGGGAGACCCAGTACTTC.

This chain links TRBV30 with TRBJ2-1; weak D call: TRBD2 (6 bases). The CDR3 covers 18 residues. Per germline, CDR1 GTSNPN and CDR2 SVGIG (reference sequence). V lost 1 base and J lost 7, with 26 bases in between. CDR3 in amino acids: CAWSATPTRGSGSNEQFF. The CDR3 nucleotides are TGTGCCTGGAGTGCCACCCCAACAAGGGGTAGCGGCTCAAATGAGCAGTTCTTC.

The CDR3 nucleotides read TGTGCCAGCAGAGCCTTGGACAAGGTCAATGAGCAGTTCTTC. This gives the protein CASRALDKVNEQFF. The rearrangement uses TRBV25-1 and TRBJ2-1, with a possible D match to TRBD1 (5 bases). The CDR3 extends over 14 amino acids. The germline V gene has CDR1 MGHDK and CDR2 SYGVNS. Trimming removed 6 bases at V and 6 bases at J, with 15 bases between.

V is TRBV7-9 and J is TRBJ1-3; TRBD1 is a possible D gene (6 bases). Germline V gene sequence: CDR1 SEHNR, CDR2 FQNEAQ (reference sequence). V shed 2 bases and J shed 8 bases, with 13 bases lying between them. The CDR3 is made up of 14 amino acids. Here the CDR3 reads CASSLSSQGHTIYF. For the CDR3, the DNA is TGTGCCAGCAGCTTAAGTAGTCAGGGGCACACCATATATTTT.

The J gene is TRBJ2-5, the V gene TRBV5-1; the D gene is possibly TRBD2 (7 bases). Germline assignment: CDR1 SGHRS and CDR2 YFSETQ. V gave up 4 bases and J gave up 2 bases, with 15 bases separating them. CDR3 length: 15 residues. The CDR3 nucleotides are TGCGCCAGCAGCAGGGGGGACTACACACAAGAGACCCAGTACTTC. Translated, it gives CASSRGDYTQETQYF. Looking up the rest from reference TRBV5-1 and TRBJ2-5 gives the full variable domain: KAGVTQTPRYLIKTRGQQVTLSCSPISGHRSVSWYQQTPGQGLQFLFEYFSETQRNKGNFPGRFSGRQFSNSRSEMNVSTLELGDSALYLCASSRGDYTQETQYFGPGTRLLVL.

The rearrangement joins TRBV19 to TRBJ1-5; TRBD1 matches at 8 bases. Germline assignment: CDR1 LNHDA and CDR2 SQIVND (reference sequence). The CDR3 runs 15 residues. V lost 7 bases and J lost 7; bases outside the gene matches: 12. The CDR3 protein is CASIPGRQGIQPQHF. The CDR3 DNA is TGTGCCAGTATCCCTGGCCGACAGGGGATACAGCCCCAGCATTTT.

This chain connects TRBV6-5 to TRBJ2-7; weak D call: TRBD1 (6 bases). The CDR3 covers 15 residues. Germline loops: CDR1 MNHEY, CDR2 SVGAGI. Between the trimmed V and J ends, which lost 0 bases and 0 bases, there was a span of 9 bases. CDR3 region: CASSYSTGSSYEQYF. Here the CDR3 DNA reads TGTGCCAGCAGTTACTCGACAGGAAGCTCCTACGAGCAGTACTTC.

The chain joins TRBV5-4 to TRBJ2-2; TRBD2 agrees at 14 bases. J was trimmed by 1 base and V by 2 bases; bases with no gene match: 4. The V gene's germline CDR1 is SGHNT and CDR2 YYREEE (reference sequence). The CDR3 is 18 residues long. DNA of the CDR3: TGTGCCAGCAGCTTTGGACTAGCGGGAGGCCAGAACACCGGGGAGCTGTTTTTT. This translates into CASSFGLAGGQNTGELFF.

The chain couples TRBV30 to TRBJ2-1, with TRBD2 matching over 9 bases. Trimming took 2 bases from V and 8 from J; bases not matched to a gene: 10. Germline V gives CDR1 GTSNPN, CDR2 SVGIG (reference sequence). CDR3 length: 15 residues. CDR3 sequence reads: CAWSRGTSGYHEQFF. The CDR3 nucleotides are TGTGCCTGGAGTAGGGGAACTAGCGGGTACCATGAGCAGTTCTTC.

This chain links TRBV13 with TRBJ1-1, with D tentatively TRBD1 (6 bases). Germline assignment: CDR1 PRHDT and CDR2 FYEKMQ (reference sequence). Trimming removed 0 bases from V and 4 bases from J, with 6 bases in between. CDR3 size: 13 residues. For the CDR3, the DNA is TGTGCCAGCAGCTTAGGCAGGGGCACTGAAGCTTTCTTT. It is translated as CASSLGRGTEAFF.

CDR3 nucleotide sequence: TGTGCCAGCACCTTGAAGGGGTCGGATGAGCAGTTCTTC. The encoded protein is CASTLKGSDEQFF. This chain connects TRBV11-1 to TRBJ2-1; D possibly corresponds to TRBD1 (5 bases). The CDR3 has 13 amino acids. In germline, CDR1 is SGHAT, CDR2 FQDESV (reference sequence). Trimming removed 7 bases at V and 8 bases at J, with 15 bases between.

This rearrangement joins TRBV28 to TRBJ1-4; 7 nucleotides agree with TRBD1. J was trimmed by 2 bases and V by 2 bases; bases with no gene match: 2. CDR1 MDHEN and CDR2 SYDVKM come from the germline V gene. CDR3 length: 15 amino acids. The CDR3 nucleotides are TGTGCCAGCAGTTTAAGGGGGCGCACTAATGAAAAACTGTTTTTT. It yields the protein CASSLRGRTNEKLFF.

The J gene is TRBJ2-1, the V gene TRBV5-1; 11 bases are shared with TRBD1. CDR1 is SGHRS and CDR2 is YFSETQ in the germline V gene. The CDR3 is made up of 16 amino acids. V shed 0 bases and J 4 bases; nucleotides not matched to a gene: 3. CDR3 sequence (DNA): TGCGCCAGCAGCTTGGTTGGACAGGGGGCGTACAATGAGCAGTTCTTC. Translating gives CASSLVGQGAYNEQFF. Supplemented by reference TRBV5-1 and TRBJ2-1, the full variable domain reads KAGVTQTPRYLIKTRGQQVTLSCSPISGHRSVSWYQQTPGQGLQFLFEYFSETQRNKGNFPGRFSGRQFSNSRSEMNVSTLELGDSALYLCASSLVGQGAYNEQFFGPGTRLTVL.

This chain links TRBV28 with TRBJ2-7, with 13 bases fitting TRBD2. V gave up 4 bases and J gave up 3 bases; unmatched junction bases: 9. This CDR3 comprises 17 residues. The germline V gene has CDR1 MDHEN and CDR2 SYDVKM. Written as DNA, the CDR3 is TGTGCCAGCAGTTCGATCGGGACTAGCGGGGTCTACTACGAGCAGTACTTC. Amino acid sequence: CASSSIGTSGVYYEQYF.

Written as DNA, the CDR3 is TGTGCCAGCAGTGTAGCGTTTTCGGATACCTACAATGAGCAGTTCTTC. It codes for CASSVAFSDTYNEQFF. The chain links TRBV27 to TRBJ2-1; a possible D gene is TRBD2 (5 bases). The CDR3 runs 16 residues. V was clipped by 5 bases and J by 2 bases, with 16 bases between them. Germline CDR1 is MNHEY and CDR2 is SMNVEV (reference sequence).

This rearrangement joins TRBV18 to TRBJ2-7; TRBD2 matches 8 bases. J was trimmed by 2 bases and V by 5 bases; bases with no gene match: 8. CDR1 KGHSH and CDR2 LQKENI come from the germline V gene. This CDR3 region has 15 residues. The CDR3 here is CASSISSGSTYEQYF. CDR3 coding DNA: TGTGCCAGCTCAATTTCTAGCGGGTCTACCTACGAGCAGTACTTC.

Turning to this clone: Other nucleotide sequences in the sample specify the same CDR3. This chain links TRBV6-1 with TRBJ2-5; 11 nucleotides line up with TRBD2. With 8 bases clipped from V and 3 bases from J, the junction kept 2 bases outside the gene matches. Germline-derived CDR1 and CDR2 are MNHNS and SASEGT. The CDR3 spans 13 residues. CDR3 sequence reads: CASGGLAEETQYF. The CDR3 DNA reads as TGTGCCAGCGGGGGACTAGCGGAAGAGACCCAGTACTTC.

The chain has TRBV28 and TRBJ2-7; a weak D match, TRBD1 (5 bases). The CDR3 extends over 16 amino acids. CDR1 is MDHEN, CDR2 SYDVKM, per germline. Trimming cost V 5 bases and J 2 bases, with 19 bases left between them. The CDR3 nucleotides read TGTGCCAGCAGTCCCCTTACAGGTTTTTATCCCTACGAGCAGTACTTC. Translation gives CASSPLTGFYPYEQYF.

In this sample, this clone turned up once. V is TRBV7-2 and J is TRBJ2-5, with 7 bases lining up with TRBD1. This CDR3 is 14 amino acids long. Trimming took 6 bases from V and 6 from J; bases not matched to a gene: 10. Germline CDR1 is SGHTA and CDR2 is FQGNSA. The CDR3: CASRAPRQGQTQYF. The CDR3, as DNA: TGTGCCAGCAGAGCCCCTCGACAGGGTCAGACCCAGTACTTC.

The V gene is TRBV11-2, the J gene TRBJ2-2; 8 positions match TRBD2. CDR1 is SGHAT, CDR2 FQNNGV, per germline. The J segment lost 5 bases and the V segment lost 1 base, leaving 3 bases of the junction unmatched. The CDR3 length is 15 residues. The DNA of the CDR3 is TGTGCCAGCAGCTTAGGCGGGGGGTGGACCGGGGAGCTGTTTTTT. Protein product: CASSLGGGWTGELFF. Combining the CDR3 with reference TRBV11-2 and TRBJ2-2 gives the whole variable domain EAGVAQSPRYKIIEKRQSVAFWCNPISGHATLYWYQQILGQGPKLLIQFQNNGVVDDSQLPKDRFSAERLKGVDSTLKIQPAKLEDSAVYLCASSLGGGWTGELFFGEGSRLTVL.

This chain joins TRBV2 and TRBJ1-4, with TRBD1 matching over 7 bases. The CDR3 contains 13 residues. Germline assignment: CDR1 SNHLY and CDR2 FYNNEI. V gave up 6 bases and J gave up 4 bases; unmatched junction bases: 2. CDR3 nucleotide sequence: TGTGCCAGCAGCGGGACAGTTAATGAAAAACTGTTTTTT. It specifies CASSGTVNEKLFF.

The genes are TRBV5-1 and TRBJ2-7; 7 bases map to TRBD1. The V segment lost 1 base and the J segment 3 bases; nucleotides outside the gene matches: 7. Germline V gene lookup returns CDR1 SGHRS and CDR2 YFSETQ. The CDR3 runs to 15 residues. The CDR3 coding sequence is TGCGCCAGCAGCTTGACAGGGGCTGAAAACTACGAGCAGTACTTC. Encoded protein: CASSLTGAENYEQYF.

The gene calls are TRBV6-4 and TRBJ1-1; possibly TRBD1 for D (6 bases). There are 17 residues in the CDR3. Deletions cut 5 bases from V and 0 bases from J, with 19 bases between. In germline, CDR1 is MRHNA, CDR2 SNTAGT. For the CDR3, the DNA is TGTGCCAGCAGTCAGACCGGGGGGGGCTTCATGAACACTGAAGCTTTCTTT. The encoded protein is CASSQTGGGFMNTEAFF.

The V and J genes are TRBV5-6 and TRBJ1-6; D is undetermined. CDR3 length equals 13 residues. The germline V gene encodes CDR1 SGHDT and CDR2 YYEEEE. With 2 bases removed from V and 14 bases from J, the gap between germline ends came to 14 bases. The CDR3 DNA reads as TGTGCCAGCAGCTTTCTTACCCCTGGAGCCCTCCACTTT. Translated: CASSFLTPGALHF.

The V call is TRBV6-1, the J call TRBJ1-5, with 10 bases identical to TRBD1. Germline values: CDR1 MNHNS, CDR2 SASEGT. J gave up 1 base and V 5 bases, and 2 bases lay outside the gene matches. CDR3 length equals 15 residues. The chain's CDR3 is CASSPGQGSNQPQHF. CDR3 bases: TGTGCCAGCAGTCCGGGACAGGGGAGCAATCAGCCCCAGCATTTT.

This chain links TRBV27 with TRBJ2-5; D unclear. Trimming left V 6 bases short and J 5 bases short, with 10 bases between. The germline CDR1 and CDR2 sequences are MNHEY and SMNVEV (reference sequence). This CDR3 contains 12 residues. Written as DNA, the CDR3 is TGTGCCAGCAGCACTAATAGGGAGACCCAGTACTTC. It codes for CASSTNRETQYF.

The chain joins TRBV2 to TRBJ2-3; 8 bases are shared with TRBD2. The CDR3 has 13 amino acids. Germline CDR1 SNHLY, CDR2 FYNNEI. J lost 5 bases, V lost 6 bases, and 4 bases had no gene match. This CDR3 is CASRAGVVDTQYF. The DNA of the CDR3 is TGTGCCAGCAGAGCGGGAGTGGTAGATACGCAGTATTTT.